This T cell receptor (beta chain) was documented in a study of naive and memory T cell subsets. An equimolar mix of two oligonucleotides served as the beta constant-region primer for TRBC1 and TRBC2. Four rounds of PCR amplified the ligated cDNA using nested alpha and beta constant-region primers plus SP2. TCRdb passed the UMI-ligation and nested PCR reads through MiXCR, listing each CDR3 protein once. The sample shows 120,000 or so distinct CDR3 sequences, roughly 36% of them seen only once. Study results and caveats: Gini index rose across naive, CM, EM and EMRA in CD4 and CD8.

The length of the CDR3 is 14 residues. Trimming pared 0 bases from V and 6 bases from J, leaving 14 bases between. From germline, CDR1 is DFQATT and CDR2 SNEGSKA (reference sequence). The table lists this clonotype with many counts. Its matching antigen is unknown. This sequence was found in a human donor in good health. The chain recombines TRBV20-1 with TRBJ1-2, with D unclear. The sequenced material came from central memory CD4+ T cells from blood. As DNA, the CDR3 is TGCAGTGCTAGAGATGTAGGATCCGGCCATGGCTACACCTTC. Translation gives CSARDVGSGHGYTF.